This T cell receptor (beta chain) was recorded in a study of human thymus T cells. Genomic DNA was extracted from every available blood leukocyte. TCRdb's table, derived via immunoSEQ multiplex PCR, lists solely in-frame clones and lacks some. The sample consists of about 50,000 clones, around 95% of them appearing once. This clonotype was sampled from a girl in the first two years of life with a congenital heart defect but otherwise immunologically healthy. The sample taken for sequencing was blood.

The CDR3 nucleotides are TGCGCCAGCAGCCAAGATTTCGGTCTACGGCCTCAGGTGGCCTACAATGAGCAGTTCTTC. Translation gives CASSQDFGLRPQVAYNEQFF. The genes are TRBV4-1 and TRBJ2-7, with D unresolved. The end of the DNA is better explained by TRBJ2-1, so the J call may be wrong. CDR1 and CDR2 from the germline V gene are MGHRA and YSYEKL. The CDR3 has 20 amino acids.